Listed below are T cell receptor gamma chains from one sample, sequenced in a study of Vδ1+ human thymocytes. TCRdb reanalyzed the multiplex PCR reads using CATT. Here the sample spans tens of thousands of gamma-chain clones, approximately 14% being singletons. Sequencing was done on a sample of Vdelta1+ gamma-delta thymocytes from the thymus. The receptors stem from a child younger than two who had congenital heart surgery. CDR3s include the opening cysteine and the closing phenylalanine or tryptophan.

j_gene: TRGJ1/TRGJ2
v_gene: TRGV8
CDR3aa: CATWALKKLF

j_gene: TRGJ1/TRGJ2
v_gene: TRGV3
CDR3aa: CATWDAARYKKLF

j_gene: TRGJ1/TRGJ2
v_gene: TRGV4
CDR3aa: CATWAGDYKKLF

j_gene: TRGJ1/TRGJ2
v_gene: TRGV5
CDR3aa: CATWDIDKKLF

j_gene: TRGJ1/TRGJ2
v_gene: TRGV5
CDR3aa: CATWVPNYYKKLF

j_gene: TRGJ1/TRGJ2
v_gene: TRGV2
CDR3aa: CATWDEDYYKKLF

j_gene: TRGJ1/TRGJ2
v_gene: TRGV5
CDR3aa: CATWDRPDWYKKLF

j_gene: TRGJ1/TRGJ2
v_gene: TRGV5
CDR3aa: CATWDRLTWKLF

j_gene: TRGJ1/TRGJ2
v_gene: TRGV4
CDR3aa: CATWNGLVGKLF

j_gene: TRGJ1/TRGJ2
v_gene: TRGV4
CDR3aa: CATWDGPLGQNYYKKLF

j_gene: TRGJP
v_gene: TRGV5
CDR3aa: CATSLQELGKKIKVF

j_gene: TRGJP2
v_gene: TRGV4
CDR3aa: CATWDGGTSSDWIKTF

j_gene: TRGJ1/TRGJ2
v_gene: TRGV9
CDR3aa: CALWEVPLRPGYKKLF

j_gene: TRGJ1/TRGJ2
v_gene: TRGV8
CDR3aa: CATWDRLAGRCYKKLF

j_gene: TRGJ1/TRGJ2
v_gene: TRGV2
CDR3aa: CATWERDYKKLF

j_gene: TRGJP2
v_gene: TRGV5
CDR3aa: CATWRSDWIKTF

j_gene: TRGJ1/TRGJ2
v_gene: TRGV4
CDR3aa: CATWDYYYKKLF

j_gene: TRGJ1/TRGJ2
v_gene: TRGV5
CDR3aa: CATWNPQSYYKKLF

j_gene: TRGJ1/TRGJ2
v_gene: TRGV8
CDR3aa: CATWDSGKKLF

j_gene: TRGJ1/TRGJ2
v_gene: TRGV4
CDR3aa: CATWDGRNYYKKLF

j_gene: TRGJ1/TRGJ2
v_gene: TRGV9
CDR3aa: CALWEVPYKKLF

j_gene: TRGJ1/TRGJ2
v_gene: TRGV4
CDR3aa: CATWDGPFNRKLF

j_gene: TRGJP2
v_gene: TRGV4
CDR3aa: CATWNGRSDWIKTF

j_gene: TRGJ1/TRGJ2
v_gene: TRGV9
CDR3aa: CALWEVPYYFYYKKLF

j_gene: TRGJ1/TRGJ2
v_gene: TRGV8
CDR3aa: CATWEDYYKKLF

j_gene: TRGJ1/TRGJ2
v_gene: TRGV4
CDR3aa: CATWAYHYYKKLF

j_gene: TRGJ1/TRGJ2
v_gene: TRGV4
CDR3aa: CATWNGWDYKKLF

j_gene: TRGJ1/TRGJ2
v_gene: TRGV2
CDR3aa: CATQSPSDYKKLF

j_gene: TRGJ1/TRGJ2
v_gene: TRGV4
CDR3aa: CATWDGTYYKKLF

j_gene: TRGJ1/TRGJ2
v_gene: TRGV5
CDR3aa: CATWDSQLGIYYKKLF

j_gene: TRGJ1/TRGJ2
v_gene: TRGV4
CDR3aa: CATWKKYYKKLF

j_gene: TRGJP2
v_gene: TRGV3
CDR3aa: CATWDLKGRDWIKTF

j_gene: TRGJ1/TRGJ2
v_gene: TRGV9
CDR3aa: CALWDPNYYKELF

j_gene: TRGJ1/TRGJ2
v_gene: TRGV9
CDR3aa: CALWETTPGYKKLF

j_gene: TRGJP2
v_gene: TRGV8
CDR3aa: CATWDSLGVGDSSDWIKTF

j_gene: TRGJP
v_gene: TRGV9
CDR3aa: CALWEVKGLPGELGKKIKVF

j_gene: TRGJ1/TRGJ2
v_gene: TRGV5
CDR3aa: CAPSYYKKLF

j_gene: TRGJP2
v_gene: TRGV5
CDR3aa: CATWDRPYKSSDWIKTF

j_gene: TRGJ1/TRGJ2
v_gene: TRGV4
CDR3aa: CATWAPQIYYKKLF

j_gene: TRGJP1
v_gene: TRGV8
CDR3aa: CATWVTGWFKIF

j_gene: TRGJ1/TRGJ2
v_gene: TRGV8
CDR3aa: CATWDRGVYKKLF

j_gene: TRGJ1/TRGJ2
v_gene: TRGV9
CDR3aa: CALWEVKTYYKKLF

j_gene: TRGJ1/TRGJ2
v_gene: TRGV4
CDR3aa: CATWTEPVYYKKLF

j_gene: TRGJ1/TRGJ2
v_gene: TRGV4
CDR3aa: CATWNGRQKLF

j_gene: TRGJP2
v_gene: TRGV9
CDR3aa: CALWEVRYVHSSDWIKTF

j_gene: TRGJP1
v_gene: TRGV4
CDR3aa: CATWEGGWFKIF

j_gene: TRGJ1/TRGJ2
v_gene: TRGV9
CDR3aa: CALWEDNYKKLF

j_gene: TRGJ1/TRGJ2
v_gene: TRGV9
CDR3aa: CALWEVGVGKKLF

j_gene: TRGJ1/TRGJ2
v_gene: TRGV3
CDR3aa: CATWDQSVKKLF